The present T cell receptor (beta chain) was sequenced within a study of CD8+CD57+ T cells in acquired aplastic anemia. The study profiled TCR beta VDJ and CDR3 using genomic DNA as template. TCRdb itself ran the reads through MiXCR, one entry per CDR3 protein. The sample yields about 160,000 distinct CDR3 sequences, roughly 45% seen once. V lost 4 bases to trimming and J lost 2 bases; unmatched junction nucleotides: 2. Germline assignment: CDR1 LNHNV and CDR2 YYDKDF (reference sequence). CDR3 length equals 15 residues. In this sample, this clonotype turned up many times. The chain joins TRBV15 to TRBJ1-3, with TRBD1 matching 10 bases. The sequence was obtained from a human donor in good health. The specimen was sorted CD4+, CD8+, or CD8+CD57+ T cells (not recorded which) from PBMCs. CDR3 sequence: CATSTGQGAGNTIYF. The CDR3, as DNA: TGTGCCACCAGCACAGGACAGGGGGCTGGAAACACCATATATTTT.